This T cell receptor (delta chain) was captured in a study of gamma-delta T cells after stem cell transplantation. CDR3 length: 15 residues. The germline V gene encodes CDR1 GEAIGNYY and CDR2 EKD. TCRdb re-called the RT-PCR reads through CATT. There are just over 15,000 delta-chain clones in the sample; approximately 8.8% occur only once, and roughly 57% lies in the top ten. This clone was counted at least ten times. A far larger clone differs by one base, so this is likely a read error. The same CDR3 arises from other DNA sequences in this sample as well. Sequenced input: gamma-delta T cells. The source is a human donor. It is not recorded whose cells these are; they may come from a transplant donor. The V gene is TRDV2, the J gene TRDJ1, with 7 bases identical to TRDD3. The CDR3 nucleotides read TGCGCCTGTGACACCGTACTGGGGAAAGGGGATAAACTCATCTTT. Encoded protein: CACDTVLGKGDKLIF.